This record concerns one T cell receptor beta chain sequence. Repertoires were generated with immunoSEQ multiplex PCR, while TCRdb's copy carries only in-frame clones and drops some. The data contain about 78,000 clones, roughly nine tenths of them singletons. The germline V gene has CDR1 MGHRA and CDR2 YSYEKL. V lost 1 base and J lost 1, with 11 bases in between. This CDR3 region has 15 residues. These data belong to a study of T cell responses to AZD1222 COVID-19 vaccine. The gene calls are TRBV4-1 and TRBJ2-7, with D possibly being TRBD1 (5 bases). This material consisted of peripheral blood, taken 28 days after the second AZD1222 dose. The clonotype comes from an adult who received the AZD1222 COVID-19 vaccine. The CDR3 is CASSQGKGQSYEQYF. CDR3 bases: TGCGCCAGCAGCCAAGGTAAGGGGCAGTCCTACGAGCAGTACTTC.